The clone carrying this T cell receptor (beta chain) came up a few times. Antigen specificity is unknown. These data originate in a study of yellow fever vaccine responses in identical twins. Regarding the study as a whole: Twins' vaccine T cell responses were reported to seem partly convergent and partly personalized.

Each CDR3 protein gets one entry after TCRdb re-called the RT-PCR reads with MiXCR. The table has about 2,800 distinct CDR3 sequences, more than 80% seen once. The CDR3 consists of 14 residues. Germline CDR1 and CDR2: ENHRY and SYGVKD. V lost 10 bases and J 8 bases, leaving 23 bases between the germline ends. The chain has TRBV10-3 and TRBJ1-2, with D perhaps TRBD1 (5 bases). The sample here was T cells from blood (PBMCs), unsorted or a sorted subset (not recorded which), taken before or after yellow fever vaccination (not recorded which). This TCR was sampled from a female donor who received the yellow fever vaccine. Written as DNA, the CDR3 is TGTGCCACCACGACTGACAGCCCCGCTTGGGGCTACACCTTC. Its protein is CATTTDSPAWGYTF.